This TCR beta chain came from a study of cytomegalovirus exposure and HLA in healthy donors. Study-wide background: There were under 130 million unique TCR beta sequences, drawn from about 200 million T cells, in an earlier analysis.

The PCR used 60 Vbeta and 13 Jbeta primers. Repertoires were generated with immunoSEQ multiplex PCR, while TCRdb's copy carries only in-frame clones and drops some. The sample totals around 190,000 clones; its top ten clones hold about 0.9%. Broader study findings: An observed cluster of highly shared sequence variants was recorded as a likely sequencing artifact. Segments of the TCR beta V type were, in most cases, productive about 87% or about 30% of the time in an earlier analysis.

With regard to this clone: Its antigen is not known.

The TCR originated in a woman aged 25 to 39 in good health and CMV-seropositive. Sequenced input: PBMCs.

DNA of the CDR3: TGCGCCAGCAGCCTCGGCGGAGTACTGCGACAGACCCAGTACTTC. It is translated as CASSLGGVLRQTQYF. The chain carries TRBV4-1 and TRBJ2-5; D is ambiguous. The CDR3 is 15 amino acids. Trimming took 4 bases from V and 6 from J, leaving 18 bases between them. The germline gives CDR1 MGHRA, CDR2 YSYEKL.